This T cell receptor (beta chain) was identified during a study of T cell repertoires in cytomegalovirus infection. Study context: Recently identified HLA-C-restricted CMV epitopes were used, and well-studied HLA-B-restricted CMV epitopes were used as well. The study's findings and limits: CMV carriers having the relevant HLA were flagged by cumulative public TCR beta family frequency.

TCRdb passed the reads through MiXCR, listing each CDR3 protein once. Altogether about 900,000 distinct CDR3 sequences are present, 31% being singletons, with the ten largest covering about an eighth. This CDR3 region has 13 residues. The germline V and J ends were trimmed by 4 bases and 6 bases, with 13 bases remaining between them. This clonotype was seen a handful of times. The antigen is undetermined. The receptor was derived from a human donor in good health (CMV status not recorded). Some clones in this sample may be carry-over from other donors' samples. J is TRBJ2-7 and V is TRBV12-3 or TRBV12-4; perhaps TRBD1 as D (5 bases). Here the sequenced sample was cultured CD8+ T cells from PBMCs, taken from culture after CMV antigen stimulation. CDR3 DNA sequence: TGTGCCAGCAGTTCGCCCCAGGGAATCGAGCAGTACTTC. As protein: CASSSPQGIEQYF.